This TCR beta chain was recorded in a study of cytomegalovirus exposure and HLA in healthy donors. The overall study: Earlier, 100 million or so unique TCR beta sequences were recovered from roughly 170 million T cells by an analysis. In terms of ancestry, the Caucasian-associated cluster contained roughly 80% of the approximately 420 genotyped donors. Study findings and constraints: Upon later analysis, TCR association rates were observed to vary by HLA locus, being highest for DRB1 and lowest for HLA-C. As was reported, the HLA-A and HLA-B alleles of most subjects were accurately predicted from TCR beta sequences.

Germline CDR1 is MNHNY and CDR2 is SVGAGI (reference sequence). After removal of 8 bases from V and 8 bases from J, the junction contained 11 bases not matched to a gene. This CDR3 region has 14 residues. The PCR contained 60 Vbeta and 13 Jbeta primers. Data came from immunoSEQ multiplex PCR; TCRdb stores just in-frame clones and leaves some out. The sample shows fewer than 300,000 clones, about 80% of them seen only once. This clone occurred once. Its target is unknown. The chain links TRBV6-6 to TRBJ2-1; 8 nucleotides line up with TRBD2. What was sequenced was PBMCs. The source of this sequence is a girl between 2 and 10 years old in good health and CMV-seronegative. CDR3 nucleotides: TGTGCCAGCTTCCGGGGGGGCCTCAGTGATGAGCAGTTCTTC. Encoded protein: CASFRGGLSDEQFF.